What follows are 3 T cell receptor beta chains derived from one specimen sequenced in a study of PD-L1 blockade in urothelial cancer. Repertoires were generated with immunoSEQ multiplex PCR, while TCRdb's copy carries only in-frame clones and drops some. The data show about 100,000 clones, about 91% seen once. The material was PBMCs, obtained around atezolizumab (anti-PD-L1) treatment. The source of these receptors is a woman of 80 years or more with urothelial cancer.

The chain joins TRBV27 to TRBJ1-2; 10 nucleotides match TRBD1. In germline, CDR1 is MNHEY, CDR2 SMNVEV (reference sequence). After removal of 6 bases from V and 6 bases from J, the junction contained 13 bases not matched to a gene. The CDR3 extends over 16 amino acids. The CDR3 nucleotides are TGTGCCAGCAGGAAGTTTGGAAGGGACAGGGGTGATGGCTACACCTTC. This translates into CASRKFGRDRGDGYTF.

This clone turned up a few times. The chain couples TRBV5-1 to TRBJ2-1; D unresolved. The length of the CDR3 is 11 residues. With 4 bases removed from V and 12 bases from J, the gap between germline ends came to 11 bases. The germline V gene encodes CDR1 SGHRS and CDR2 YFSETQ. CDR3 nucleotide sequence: TGCGCCAGCAGCGAGAACTCTCCGCAGTTCTTC. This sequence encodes CASSENSPQFF.

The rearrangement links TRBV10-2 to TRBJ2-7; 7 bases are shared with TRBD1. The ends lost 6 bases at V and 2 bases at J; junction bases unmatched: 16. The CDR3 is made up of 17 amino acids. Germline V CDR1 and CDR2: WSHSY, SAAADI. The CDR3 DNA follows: TGCGCCAGCAGCCTAGGTTTCGACAGGGCCCTAACCTACGAGCAGTACTTC. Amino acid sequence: CASSLGFDRALTYEQYF.